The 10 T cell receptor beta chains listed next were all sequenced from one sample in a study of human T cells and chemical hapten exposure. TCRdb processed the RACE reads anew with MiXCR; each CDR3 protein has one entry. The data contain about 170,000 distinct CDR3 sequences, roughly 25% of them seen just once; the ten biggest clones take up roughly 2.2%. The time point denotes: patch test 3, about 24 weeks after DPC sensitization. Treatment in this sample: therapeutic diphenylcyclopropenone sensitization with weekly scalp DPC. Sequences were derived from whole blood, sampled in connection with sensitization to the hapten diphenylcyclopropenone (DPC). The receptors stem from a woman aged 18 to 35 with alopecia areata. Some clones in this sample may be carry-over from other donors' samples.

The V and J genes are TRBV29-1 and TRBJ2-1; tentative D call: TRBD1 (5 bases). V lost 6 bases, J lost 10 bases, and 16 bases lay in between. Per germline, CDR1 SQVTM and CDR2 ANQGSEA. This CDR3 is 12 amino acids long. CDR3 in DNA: TGCAGCGTCGATTCCGACAGTGGCGAGCAGTTCTTC. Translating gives CSVDSDSGEQFF.

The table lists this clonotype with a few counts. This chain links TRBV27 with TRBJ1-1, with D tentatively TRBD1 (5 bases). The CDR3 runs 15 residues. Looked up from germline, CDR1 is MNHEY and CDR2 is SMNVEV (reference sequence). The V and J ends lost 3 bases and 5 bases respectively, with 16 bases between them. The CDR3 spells CASSFWGLAKTEAFF. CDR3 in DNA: TGTGCCAGCAGTTTTTGGGGCCTGGCGAAAACTGAAGCTTTCTTT.

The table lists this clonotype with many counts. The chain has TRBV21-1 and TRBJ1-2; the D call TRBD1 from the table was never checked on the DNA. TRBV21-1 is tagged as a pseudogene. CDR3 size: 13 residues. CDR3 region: CASSPQGIYGYTF. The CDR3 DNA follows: TGTGCCAGCAGCCCACAGGGGATCTATGGCTACACCTTC.

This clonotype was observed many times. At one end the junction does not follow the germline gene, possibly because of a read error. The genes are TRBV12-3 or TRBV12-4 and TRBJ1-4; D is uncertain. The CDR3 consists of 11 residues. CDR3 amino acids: CASSLGEKLFF. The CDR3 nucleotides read TGTGCCAGCAGCTTAGGTGAAAAACTGTTTTTT.

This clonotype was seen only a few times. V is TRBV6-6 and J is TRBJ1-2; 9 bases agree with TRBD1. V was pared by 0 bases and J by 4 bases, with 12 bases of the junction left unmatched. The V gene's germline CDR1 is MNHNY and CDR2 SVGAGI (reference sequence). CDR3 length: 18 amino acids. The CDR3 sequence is CASSYSVLDRGHLYGYTF. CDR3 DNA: TGTGCCAGCAGTTACTCGGTCTTGGACAGGGGACACCTCTATGGCTACACCTTC.

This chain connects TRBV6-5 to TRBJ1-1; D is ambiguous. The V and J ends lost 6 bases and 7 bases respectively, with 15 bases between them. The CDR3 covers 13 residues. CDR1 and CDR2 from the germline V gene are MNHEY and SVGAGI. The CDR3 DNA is TGTGCCAGCAGGGACTTTACTTTGGGTGAAGCTTTCTTT. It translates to CASRDFTLGEAFF.

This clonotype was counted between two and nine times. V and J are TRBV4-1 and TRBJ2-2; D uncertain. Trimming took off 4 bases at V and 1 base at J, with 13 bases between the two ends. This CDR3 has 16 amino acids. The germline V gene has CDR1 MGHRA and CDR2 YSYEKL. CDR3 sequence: CASSLPELGNTGELFF. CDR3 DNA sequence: TGCGCCAGCAGCCTACCGGAACTTGGGAACACCGGGGAGCTGTTTTTT.

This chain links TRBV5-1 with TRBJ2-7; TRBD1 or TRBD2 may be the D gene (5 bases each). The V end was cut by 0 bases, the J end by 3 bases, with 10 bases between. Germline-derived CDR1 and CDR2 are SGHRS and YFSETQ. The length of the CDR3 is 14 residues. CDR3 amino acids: CASSLGGSDYEQYF. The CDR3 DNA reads TGCGCCAGCAGCTTGGGGGGGTCCGACTACGAGCAGTACTTC.

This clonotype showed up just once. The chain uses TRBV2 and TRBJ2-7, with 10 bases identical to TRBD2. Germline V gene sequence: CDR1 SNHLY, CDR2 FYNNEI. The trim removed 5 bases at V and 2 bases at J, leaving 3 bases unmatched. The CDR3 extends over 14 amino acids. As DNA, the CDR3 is TGTGCCAGCAGTCTAGCGGGGGCCCCCTACGAGCAGTACTTC. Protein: CASSLAGAPYEQYF.

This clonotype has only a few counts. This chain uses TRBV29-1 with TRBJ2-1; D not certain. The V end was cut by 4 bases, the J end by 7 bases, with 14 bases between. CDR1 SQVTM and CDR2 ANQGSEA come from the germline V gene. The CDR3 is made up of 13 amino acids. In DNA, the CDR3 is TGCAGCGTTGGTCAGGTAGTGAAGAATGAGCAGTTCTTC. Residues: CSVGQVVKNEQFF.